These 8 T cell receptor beta chains share one sample of origin, sequenced in a study of T cell responses to AZD1222 COVID-19 vaccine. The table came from immunoSEQ multiplex PCR; TCRdb's copy has only in-frame clones and leaves some out. This table holds some 150,000 clones, 90% to 95% found once. Sequences were derived from peripheral blood, sampled 28 days after the second AZD1222 dose. These receptor sequences come from an adult who received the AZD1222 COVID-19 vaccine.

The chain recombines TRBV19 with TRBJ1-1, with D perhaps TRBD1 (6 bases). The CDR3 consists of 13 residues. V lost 6 bases and J lost 4, with 12 bases in between. Germline V gene sequence: CDR1 LNHDA, CDR2 SQIVND (reference sequence). CDR3 DNA sequence: TGTGCCAGTAGCCTTACAGGGCGCACTGAAGCTTTCTTT. It translates to CASSLTGRTEAFF.

This chain uses TRBV7-2 with TRBJ2-5; D gene unclear. This CDR3 spans 12 amino acids. The germline V gene has CDR1 SGHTA and CDR2 FQGNSA. Trimming stripped 3 bases from V and 4 bases from J, with 6 bases between. The CDR3 nucleotides read TGTGCCAGCAGCTTTAGAGGAGAGACCCAGTACTTC. Translation: CASSFRGETQYF.

CDR3 amino acids: CASSQSKATNEKLFF. CDR3 nucleotides: TGCGCCAGCAGCCAATCAAAGGCAACTAATGAAAAACTGTTTTTT. This sequence joins TRBV4-1 and TRBJ1-4; D not certain. CDR1 and CDR2 (germline): MGHRA, YSYEKL. The CDR3 loop spans 15 amino acids. V lost 2 bases to trimming and J lost 0 bases, with 7 bases between them.

V usage is TRBV7-9 and J usage is TRBJ2-7; 8 nucleotides match TRBD1. V was pared by 5 bases and J by 2 bases, with 5 bases of the junction left unmatched. Germline CDR1 and CDR2: SEHNR and FQNEAQ (reference sequence). This CDR3 is 14 amino acids long. The CDR3 sequence: CASSDNRGAYEQYF. In nucleotides, the CDR3 is TGTGCCAGCAGCGATAACAGGGGGGCCTACGAGCAGTACTTC.

J is TRBJ1-1 and V is TRBV7-9; D gene unclear. Deletions cut 2 bases from V and 8 bases from J, with 9 bases between. Germline CDR1 is SEHNR and CDR2 is FQNEAQ (reference sequence). The CDR3 has 12 amino acids. The chain's CDR3 is CASSLSRQEAFF. CDR3 DNA sequence: TGTGCCAGCAGCTTAAGCAGACAAGAAGCTTTCTTT.

The chain couples TRBV18 to TRBJ1-2; 7 bases are shared with TRBD1. The trim removed 3 bases at V and 6 bases at J, leaving 13 bases unmatched. From germline, CDR1 is KGHSH and CDR2 LQKENI. The CDR3 covers 16 residues. CDR3 region: CASSPDRAGWSNGYTF. CDR3 nucleotides: TGTGCCAGCTCACCCGACAGGGCAGGTTGGAGTAATGGCTACACCTTC.

V usage is TRBV6-5 and J usage is TRBJ2-7, with D uncertain. V was cut by 0 bases and J by 3 bases, with 9 bases left in between. The CDR3 runs 14 residues. Germline CDR1 reads MNHEY; CDR2 reads SVGAGI. The CDR3 here is CASSYSPTDYEQYF. CDR3 nucleotide sequence: TGTGCCAGCAGTTACTCACCCACCGACTACGAGCAGTACTTC.

This clone was detected a few times. The chain joins TRBV5-1 to TRBJ2-2, with 7 bases identical to TRBD1. The CDR3 loop spans 16 amino acids. The V gene end was trimmed by 4 bases and the J gene end by 0 bases; junction bases not matched to a gene: 6. Germline V gene data show CDR1 as SGHRS and CDR2 as YFSETQ. The CDR3, as DNA: TGCGCCAGCAGCCTGGGACAGCTCACGAACACCGGGGAGCTGTTTTTT. Amino acids: CASSLGQLTNTGELFF.